One and the same sample provided the 22 T cell receptor beta chains below, sequenced in a study of T cell repertoires in cytomegalovirus infection. These receptors' antigens are unknown. TCRdb fed the reads into MiXCR, producing one record per CDR3 protein. Among 900,000 to 950,000 distinct CDR3 sequences listed, about a third were seen once. This sample comprised cultured CD8+ T cells from PBMCs, obtained from culture after CMV antigen stimulation. The receptors were sampled from a human donor in good health (CMV status not recorded). Some clones in this sample may be carry-over from other donors' samples.

There are a few counts of this clonotype. The V gene is TRBV12-3 or TRBV12-4, the J gene TRBJ1-5, with D tentatively TRBD1 (6 bases). Trimming stripped 6 bases from V and 3 bases from J, with 18 bases between. The CDR3 is 16 residues long. CDR3 sequence reads: CASSSGGGLYNQPQHF. In nucleotides, the CDR3 is TGTGCCAGCAGCTCCGGAGGGGGGCTCTACAATCAGCCCCAGCATTTT.

This clonotype was found a few times. The chain uses TRBV19 and TRBJ1-1; no clear D gene. Germline loops: CDR1 LNHDA, CDR2 SQIVND (reference sequence). Trimming took 3 bases from V and 0 from J, leaving 5 bases between them. The CDR3 sequence is 13 residues long. For the CDR3, the DNA is TGTGCCAGTAGTATGGTACTGAACACTGAAGCTTTCTTT. Protein sequence: CASSMVLNTEAFF.

This clonotype appeared a few times. The V gene is TRBV7-9, the J gene TRBJ1-2; D is undetermined. CDR3 length: 16 residues. From germline, CDR1 is SEHNR and CDR2 FQNEAQ (reference sequence). V was cut by 6 bases and J by 4 bases, with 21 bases left in between. The CDR3, as DNA: TGTGCCAGCAGAAACGGGCAGGTACAGAATCTCTATGGCTACACCTTC. Translation: CASRNGQVQNLYGYTF.

The chain has TRBV27 and TRBJ2-5; 8 bases match TRBD2. CDR1 is MNHEY, CDR2 SMNVEV, per germline (reference sequence). This CDR3 is built from 14 residues. After removal of 6 bases from V and 4 bases from J, the junction contained 7 bases not matched to a gene. The CDR3 reads CASRSGGAGETQYF. CDR3 nucleotides: TGTGCCAGCAGATCCGGGGGGGCGGGAGAGACCCAGTACTTC.

The chain combines TRBV5-3 with TRBJ2-7, with 7 bases that match TRBD2. TRBV5-3 is identified as an open reading frame with a role that is uncertain. J lost 3 bases, V lost 8 bases, and 20 bases had no gene match. The CDR3 is made up of 17 amino acids. CDR3 protein: CASSPGMGGGPFYEQYF. The CDR3 DNA is TGTGCCAGCAGCCCCGGTATGGGCGGGGGACCTTTCTACGAGCAGTACTTC.

On this clonotype: Being one base from a much bigger clone, this may be a read error. The chain joins TRBV7-2 to TRBJ2-1, with 8 bases lining up with TRBD1. The germline gives CDR1 SGHTA, CDR2 FQGNSA. This CDR3 has 15 residues. CDR3 sequence: CASSPRQGSYNELFF. The CDR3 DNA sequence: TGTGCCAGCAGCCCGCGACAGGGGTCCTACAATGAGCTGTTCTTC.

This clonotype was seen ten or more times. J is TRBJ2-1 and V is TRBV6-6; D gene ambiguous. V was trimmed by 0 bases and J by 6 bases, leaving 15 bases between them. The germline V gene encodes CDR1 MNHNY and CDR2 SVGAGI (reference sequence). The CDR3 runs to 16 residues. CDR3 nucleotide sequence: TGTGCCAGCAGTTACTCGCTGTACGGTAAAACCAATGAGCAGTTCTTC. Its protein product is CASSYSLYGKTNEQFF.

This clonotype was picked up a small number of times. V gene TRBV6-6 combines with J gene TRBJ2-5; D may be TRBD2 (6 bases). Trimming shortened V by 6 bases and J by 5 bases, and 16 bases separated the two germline ends. Looked up from germline, CDR1 is MNHNY and CDR2 is SVGAGI (reference sequence). This CDR3 has 14 residues. CDR3 region: CASSPLGLRETQYF. The CDR3 region has the DNA TGTGCCAGCAGCCCCTTGGGACTCAGGGAGACCCAGTACTTC.

This chain connects TRBV7-6 to TRBJ2-1, with D perhaps TRBD1 or TRBD2 (5 bases each). Germline CDR1 is SGHVS and CDR2 is FNYEAQ. Trimming pared 5 bases from V and 4 bases from J, leaving 24 bases between. The CDR3 runs to 18 residues. The CDR3 region has the DNA TGTGCCAGCAGCGAAACCGGGACGCGACCGTCCCCTTACAATGAGCAGTTCTTC. It is translated as CASSETGTRPSPYNEQFF.

This clonotype was observed a handful of times. The chain combines TRBV19 with TRBJ1-1; D possibly corresponds to TRBD1 (6 bases). Trimming removed 3 bases from V and 6 bases from J, with 23 bases in between. The CDR3 spans 17 residues. Germline CDR1 reads LNHDA; CDR2 reads SQIVND (reference sequence). The CDR3 bases are TGTGCCAGTAGTATTGCAGGGGTTTTGTGGGAAAAAGCTGAAGCTTTCTTT. Translation gives CASSIAGVLWEKAEAFF.

The V call is TRBV5-5, the J call TRBJ2-7; TRBD2 agrees at 11 bases. V shed 6 bases, J shed 5 bases, and the junction held 10 bases outside the gene matches. CDR1 is SGHKS and CDR2 is YYEKEE in the germline V gene (reference sequence). The CDR3 loop spans 15 amino acids. The CDR3 loop reads CASTPETSGADEQYF. CDR3 bases: TGTGCCAGCACCCCTGAGACTAGCGGGGCCGACGAGCAGTACTTC.

The V gene is TRBV24-1, the J gene TRBJ2-2; tentatively, D is TRBD1 (5 bases). The V end lost 4 bases, the J end lost 10 bases, and 12 bases lay between the germline ends. The germline CDR1 and CDR2 sequences are KGHDR and SFDVKD. The CDR3 sequence is 13 residues long. CDR3 DNA sequence: TGTGCCACCAGTGAAACAGGTGGGGCGGAGCTGTTTTTT. It specifies CATSETGGAELFF.

This sequence joins TRBV9 and TRBJ2-3, with 8 bases identical to TRBD1. This CDR3 has 16 amino acids. CDR1 is SGDLS and CDR2 is YYNGEE in the germline V gene. V shed 1 base and J 5 bases; nucleotides not matched to a gene: 9. The CDR3 loop is CASSVRGRGPVDTQYF. The CDR3 DNA is TGTGCCAGCAGCGTAAGGGGCAGGGGGCCGGTAGATACGCAGTATTTT.

This clonotype was observed a few times. The chain recombines TRBV27 with TRBJ1-5; possible D gene TRBD1, 6 bases. V lost 2 bases and J lost 3, with 11 bases in between. Germline-derived CDR1 and CDR2 are MNHEY and SMNVEV (reference sequence). The CDR3 is 15 residues long. The CDR3 nucleotides are TGTGCCAGCAGTTTAAGAGGGGGTAACAATCAGCCCCAGCATTTT. This codes for CASSLRGGNNQPQHF.

The chain joins TRBV5-4 to TRBJ2-1; D is possibly TRBD2 (6 bases). V lost 3 bases and J 8 bases, leaving 21 bases between the germline ends. CDR3 length equals 16 residues. Germline CDR1 SGHNT, CDR2 YYREEE (reference sequence). The CDR3 sequence: CASSSPGLWIFDEQFF. The CDR3 coding sequence is TGTGCCAGCAGCTCACCGGGACTTTGGATCTTCGATGAGCAGTTCTTC.

At least ten counts were recorded for this clonotype. The gene calls are TRBV7-8 and TRBJ2-7; D gene unclear. Germline-derived CDR1 and CDR2 are SGHVS and FQNEAQ. V was trimmed by 5 bases and J by 2 bases, leaving 13 bases between them. This CDR3 spans 14 amino acids. CDR3 residues: CASSGRRRTYEQYF. For the CDR3, the DNA is TGTGCCAGCAGCGGAAGACGACGGACCTACGAGCAGTACTTC.

This chain uses TRBV7-9 with TRBJ1-4, with no clear D. The V gene's germline CDR1 is SEHNR and CDR2 FQNEAQ (reference sequence). The V gene lost 5 bases and the J gene lost 0 bases, with 13 bases spanning the gap. The CDR3 is 16 residues long. This CDR3 is CASSLGDVATNEKLFF. For the CDR3, the DNA is TGTGCCAGCAGCCTCGGAGACGTCGCAACTAATGAAAAACTGTTTTTT.

The chain is built from TRBV2 and TRBJ2-7, with D unresolved. Trimming took 0 bases from V and 0 from J, leaving 12 bases between them. The CDR3 is made up of 16 amino acids. Germline V lookup: CDR1 SNHLY, CDR2 FYNNEI. The CDR3 region is CASSEAVAGLSYEQYV. The CDR3 bases are TGTGCCAGCAGTGAAGCGGTAGCAGGTCTCTCCTACGAGCAGTACGTC.

A few counts support this clonotype. The chain is built from TRBV27 and TRBJ2-7; 7 bases align to TRBD1. CDR1 is MNHEY and CDR2 is SMNVEV in the germline V gene (reference sequence). The CDR3 contains 15 residues. Germline trimming cut 10 bases from V and 1 base from J; bases unmatched to any gene: 13. The CDR3 spells CATRPRTGQSYEQYF. DNA for the CDR3: TGTGCCACCCGACCCCGGACGGGACAGTCCTACGAGCAGTACTTC.

The chain uses TRBV12-5 and TRBJ1-6, with unresolved D. CDR1 is LGHNT and CDR2 is FRNRAP in the germline V gene. This CDR3 spans 12 amino acids. Trimming left V 7 bases short and J 8 bases short, with 9 bases between. The CDR3 protein is CASDEGYSPLHF. The DNA for the CDR3 is TGTGCTAGTGACGAGGGATATTCACCCCTCCACTTT.

This clonotype was picked up a small number of times. The V gene is TRBV7-6, the J gene TRBJ2-5; 11 bases map to TRBD1. CDR3 length: 17 residues. Germline values: CDR1 SGHVS, CDR2 FNYEAQ. The V and J ends lost 4 bases and 2 bases, in that order; junction bases with no gene match: 9. Here the CDR3 DNA reads TGTGCCAGCAGCTCTACGGACAGGGGGCTTATGCAAGAGACCCAGTACTTC. Residues: CASSSTDRGLMQETQYF.

This clonotype turned up a few times. The V gene is TRBV29-1, the J gene TRBJ2-1; the match to TRBD2 covers 8 bases. With 4 bases clipped from V and 2 bases from J, the junction kept 10 bases outside the gene matches. CDR3 length: 16 residues. The germline V gene encodes CDR1 SQVTM and CDR2 ANQGSEA. CDR3 amino acids: CSVVGSGDSTYNEQFF. The CDR3 DNA is TGCAGCGTTGTAGGTAGCGGGGATTCCACCTACAATGAGCAGTTCTTC.